The 24 T cell receptor beta chains in this list originate from one sample, sequenced in a study of T cells after yellow fever vaccination. TCRdb processed the 5' RACE reads anew with MiXCR; each CDR3 protein has one entry. The sample holds 350,000 to 550,000 distinct CDR3 sequences, around 20% seen once. Sample: PBMCs, taken before the yellow fever booster vaccination. Every receptor here comes from a young man who received the YFV17D yellow fever vaccine.

The J gene is TRBJ1-1, the V gene TRBV9; TRBD1 aligns across 8 bases. The CDR3 runs to 13 residues. Germline V gene lookup returns CDR1 SGDLS and CDR2 YYNGEE. V lost 6 bases to trimming and J lost 5 bases; unmatched junction nucleotides: 6. The CDR3 region is CASNAGTGTEAFF. The CDR3, as DNA: TGTGCCAGCAACGCAGGGACAGGAACTGAAGCTTTCTTT.

The table lists this clonotype with a few counts. The V call is TRBV7-2, the J call TRBJ1-3; D might be TRBD1 (6 bases). Germline assignment: CDR1 SGHTA and CDR2 FQGNSA. CDR3 length equals 14 residues. Between the trimmed V and J ends, which lost 6 bases and 4 bases, there was a span of 13 bases. CDR3 protein: CASRPTGIGNTIYF. The CDR3 region has the DNA TGTGCCAGCAGACCTACAGGGATCGGAAACACCATATATTTT. The variable domain in full, with the rest retrieved from reference TRBV7-2 and TRBJ1-3, is GAGVSQSPSNKVTEKGKDVELRCDPISGHTALYWYRQSLGQGLEFLIYFQGNSAPDKSGLPSDRFSAERTGGSVSTLTIQRTQQEDSAVYLCASRPTGIGNTIYFGEGSWLTVV.

The chain recombines TRBV20-1 with TRBJ1-6; D is uncertain. Trimming pared 0 bases from V and 8 bases from J, leaving 20 bases between. Germline-derived CDR1 and CDR2 are DFQATT and SNEGSKA (reference sequence). The CDR3 runs 17 residues. The CDR3 DNA sequence: TGCAGTGCTAGAGATCCCCGGTCTAGGCCACGGGATTCACCCCTCCACTTT. Translation: CSARDPRSRPRDSPLHF.

Here the CDR3 DNA reads TGTGCCAGCAGCTCTGCCGGAGGGTCCGGGGAGCTGTTTTTT. This sequence encodes CASSSAGGSGELFF. The V and J genes are TRBV7-3 and TRBJ2-2, with D perhaps TRBD2 (6 bases). The CDR3 covers 14 residues. V gave up 4 bases and J gave up 6 bases, with 12 bases separating them. Germline V CDR1 and CDR2: SGHTA, FQGTGA.

The chain joins TRBV3-1 to TRBJ1-2, with D possibly matching TRBD1 (6 bases). The CDR3 spans 13 residues. Trimming pared 2 bases from V and 9 bases from J, leaving 13 bases between. Germline V gene data show CDR1 as LGHDT and CDR2 as YNNKEL (reference sequence). The CDR3 reads CASSQSQGQSYTF. The CDR3 DNA sequence: TGTGCCAGCAGCCAAAGCCAGGGGCAGAGCTACACCTTC.

The chain uses TRBV19 and TRBJ2-5; 11 nucleotides align to TRBD1. CDR1 LNHDA and CDR2 SQIVND come from the germline V gene (reference sequence). This CDR3 has 14 amino acids. V lost 1 base to trimming and J lost 6 bases; unmatched junction nucleotides: 1. CDR3 DNA: TGTGCCAGTAGTATAGGGACAGGGGGCAAGACCCAGTACTTC. Amino acid sequence: CASSIGTGGKTQYF.

This clonotype was counted a few times. CDR3: CASSDLKNSNTGELFF. The CDR3 DNA is TGTGCCAGCAGTGATTTGAAAAATTCAAACACCGGGGAGCTGTTTTTT. This rearrangement joins TRBV25-1 to TRBJ2-2; D uncertain. V lost 3 bases and J 2 bases, leaving 13 bases between the germline ends. The CDR3 contains 16 residues. Germline lookup yields CDR1 MGHDK and CDR2 SYGVNS.

The chain links TRBV6-5 to TRBJ2-7; tentatively, D is TRBD1 (5 bases). Germline V gives CDR1 MNHEY, CDR2 SVGAGI. CDR3 length: 16 amino acids. V lost 2 bases and J 3 bases, leaving 17 bases between the germline ends. This CDR3 is CASSYAASQGSYEQYV. The CDR3 DNA follows: TGTGCCAGCAGTTACGCAGCCAGCCAGGGAAGCTACGAGCAGTACGTC.

This clonotype was counted between two and nine times. V usage is TRBV29-1 and J usage is TRBJ2-1, with D maybe TRBD2 (6 bases). This CDR3 comprises 16 residues. V lost 3 bases and J 2 bases, leaving 17 bases between the germline ends. Germline CDR1 is SQVTM and CDR2 is ANQGSEA. The CDR3 reads CSVEGVIGGPYNEQFF. CDR3 DNA sequence: TGCAGCGTTGAGGGGGTTATCGGAGGGCCCTACAATGAGCAGTTCTTC.

This clonotype was counted a few times. This rearrangement joins TRBV6-1 to TRBJ2-4; no clear D gene. This CDR3 has 14 residues. V lost 6 bases, J lost 0 bases, and 9 bases lay in between. CDR1 and CDR2 (germline): MNHNS, SASEGT. The CDR3: CASRDRLAKNIQYF. The CDR3, as DNA: TGTGCCAGCAGAGACCGATTAGCCAAAAACATTCAGTACTTC.

The V call is TRBV5-1, the J call TRBJ2-1, with 7 bases lining up with TRBD1. J lost 8 bases, V lost 1 base, and 3 bases had no gene match. Germline CDR1 SGHRS, CDR2 YFSETQ. This CDR3 is built from 13 residues. The CDR3 DNA sequence: TGCGCCAGCAGCTTGAAGGGGGCCGATGAGCAGTTCTTC. This encodes CASSLKGADEQFF.

This clonotype was seen more than once but under ten times. V gene TRBV7-9 combines with J gene TRBJ1-3; possibly TRBD1 for D (6 bases). Per the germline V gene, CDR1 is SEHNR and CDR2 is FQNEAQ (reference sequence). V was trimmed by 5 bases and J by 2 bases, leaving 10 bases between them. The CDR3 runs to 14 residues. CDR3 coding DNA: TGTGCCAGCAGCCGAGAGGGGGCTGGAAACACCATATATTTT. Translating it yields CASSREGAGNTIYF.

The chain combines TRBV20-1 with TRBJ2-7; 8 nucleotides line up with TRBD2. The germline V gene has CDR1 DFQATT and CDR2 SNEGSKA (reference sequence). Trimming at V came to 7 bases and at J to 3 bases, leaving 11 bases not matched to a gene. CDR3 length equals 14 residues. The CDR3 nucleotides are TGCAGTGTCACCCCGGGTAGCGGGGTCTACGAGCAGTACTTC. Amino acids: CSVTPGSGVYEQYF.

This sequence joins TRBV18 and TRBJ2-5; no clear D. V gave up 3 bases and J gave up 5 bases, with 13 bases separating them. Germline assignment: CDR1 KGHSH and CDR2 LQKENI. The CDR3 runs 14 residues. CDR3 in amino acids: CASSPIRPAETQYF. CDR3 nucleotides: TGTGCCAGCTCACCGATCAGACCGGCGGAGACCCAGTACTTC.

The rearrangement uses TRBV5-5 and TRBJ1-1, with D maybe TRBD1 (6 bases). The CDR3 has 14 amino acids. V gave up 4 bases and J gave up 1 base, with 11 bases separating them. Looked up from germline, CDR1 is SGHKS and CDR2 is YYEKEE (reference sequence). CDR3 nucleotides: TGTGCCAGCAGCAAAGCGGACAGGAACACTGAAGCTTTCTTT. Translation gives CASSKADRNTEAFF.

The V call is TRBV7-3, the J call TRBJ1-1, with TRBD1 matching over 7 bases. Germline trimming cut 5 bases from V and 1 base from J; bases unmatched to any gene: 7. This CDR3 is built from 15 residues. Germline V gene lookup returns CDR1 SGHTA and CDR2 FQGTGA. This chain's CDR3 is CASSPRQGRNTEAFF. The DNA of the CDR3 is TGTGCCAGCAGCCCTCGACAGGGCCGGAACACTGAAGCTTTCTTT.

This chain connects TRBV5-4 to TRBJ2-1, with TRBD2 matching 8 bases. Germline CDR1 SGHNT, CDR2 YYREEE (reference sequence). With V trimmed by 6 bases and J by 10 bases, 15 bases remained unmatched. The CDR3 runs 15 residues. DNA for the CDR3: TGTGCCAGCAACCCTCTAGGCCGGGGGGGCCGCGAGCAGTTCTTC. It translates to CASNPLGRGGREQFF.

This clonotype was seen more than once but under ten times. The chain recombines TRBV10-3 with TRBJ2-7; maybe TRBD1 (7 bases). V was shortened by 0 bases and J by 3 bases, with 12 bases between the two germline ends. The CDR3 is 15 residues long. CDR1 and CDR2 (germline): ENHRY, SYGVKD. The CDR3 loop is CAISESTGRNYEQYV. The CDR3 DNA sequence: TGTGCCATCAGTGAGTCGACAGGGAGGAACTACGAGCAGTACGTC.

The rearrangement links TRBV12-3 or TRBV12-4 to TRBJ1-1; D might be TRBD1 (5 bases). The CDR3 consists of 16 residues. Trimming pared 8 bases from V and 2 bases from J, leaving 21 bases between. This chain's CDR3 is CASSTGRTTFNTEAFF. The CDR3 DNA follows: TGTGCCAGCTCTACGGGGCGAACGACCTTTAACACTGAAGCTTTCTTT.

This chain connects TRBV9 to TRBJ1-5; no firm D call. Trimming took 0 bases from V and 2 from J, leaving 6 bases between them. CDR3 length: 14 residues. In germline, CDR1 is SGDLS, CDR2 YYNGEE. This CDR3 reads CASSVAGGNQPQHF. The CDR3 DNA sequence: TGTGCCAGCAGCGTAGCAGGAGGCAATCAGCCCCAGCATTTT.

V and J are TRBV2 and TRBJ2-7, with TRBD1 matching over 10 bases. V lost 3 bases to trimming and J lost 3 bases; unmatched junction nucleotides: 5. This CDR3 comprises 15 residues. Germline CDR1 SNHLY, CDR2 FYNNEI. CDR3 amino acids: CASSEQGTGDYEQYF. DNA for the CDR3: TGTGCCAGCAGTGAGCAAGGGACAGGGGACTACGAGCAGTACTTC.

The rearrangement uses TRBV9 and TRBJ1-5; D is unresolved. Germline V gives CDR1 SGDLS, CDR2 YYNGEE. V gave up 4 bases and J gave up 6 bases, with 14 bases separating them. The CDR3 runs 14 residues. The CDR3 nucleotides are TGTGCCAGCAGCCAGGACGAGAATTTTCAGCCCCAGCATTTT. Its translation is CASSQDENFQPQHF.

The rearrangement links TRBV27 to TRBJ1-2; 8 nucleotides line up with TRBD1. CDR3 length equals 14 residues. V lost 5 bases, J lost 3 bases, and 5 bases stayed unmatched. The germline V gene encodes CDR1 MNHEY and CDR2 SMNVEV (reference sequence). The DNA of the CDR3 is TGTGCCAGCAGTGCGCGGGACAGGTACTATGGCTACACCTTC. This codes for CASSARDRYYGYTF.

This clonotype was detected a few times. The chain links TRBV18 to TRBJ2-3; perhaps TRBD2 as D (6 bases). From germline, CDR1 is KGHSH and CDR2 LQKENI. Deletions cut 0 bases from V and 1 base from J, with 11 bases between. The CDR3 is made up of 16 amino acids. The CDR3, as DNA: TGTGCCAGCTCACCACCCCGACTAGGACGCACAGATACGCAGTATTTT. Protein sequence: CASSPPRLGRTDTQYF. The full variable domain, rest sourced from reference TRBV18 and TRBJ2-3, is NAGVMQNPRHLVRRRGQEARLRCSPMKGHSHVYWYRQLPEEGLKFMVYLQKENIIDESGMPKERFSAEFPKEGPSILRIQQVVRGDSAAYFCASSPPRLGRTDTQYFGPGTRLTVL.